This TCR beta chain emerged from a study of T-cell reconstitution after alpha-beta-depleted transplantation in children. The TCRbeta library incorporated unique molecular identifiers. TCRdb redid the calling of the PCR reads with MiXCR, one entry per CDR3 protein. The sample records fewer than 550,000 distinct CDR3 sequences, under 12% being singletons. The ends were cut back, 6 bases at V and 2 bases at J, with 17 bases in the middle. The CDR3 contains 15 residues. Germline CDR1 and CDR2: SGHDT and YYEEEE. V usage is TRBV5-6 and J usage is TRBJ2-5, with TRBD2 as a possible D gene (5 bases). This specimen consisted of PBMCs, obtained before TCRalphabeta/CD19-depleted stem cell transplant. The sequence came from a child aged 2 to 9 with inherited bone marrow failure, due to receive a stem cell transplant. CDR3 bases: TGTGCCAGCACCCCCCAACGGGAAGGTCAAGAGACCCAGTACTTC. Translating gives CASTPQREGQETQYF.